Below are 25 T cell receptor beta chains sequenced from a single sample in a study of OX40 agonist ivuxolimab in advanced cancers. Profiling relied on immunoSEQ multiplex PCR, and the TCRdb table lists in-frame clones only, not all of them. The sample lists around 50,000 clones; roughly 77% were seen once. Sequences were derived from CD4+ or CD8+ T cells sorted from blood, sampled in a trial of the OX40 agonist ivuxolimab. These receptors were taken from an adult with an advanced solid tumor such as melanoma, head and neck, liver or kidney cancer.

The chain recombines TRBV5-4 with TRBJ2-5; the D call may be TRBD1 or TRBD2 (5 bases each). Trimming shortened V by 0 bases and J by 5 bases, and 11 bases separated the two germline ends. CDR3 length equals 14 residues. The germline V gene has CDR1 SGHNT and CDR2 YYREEE (reference sequence). CDR3 sequence: CASSLAGSQETQYF. The CDR3 DNA sequence: TGTGCCAGCAGCTTGGCAGGGAGTCAGGAGACCCAGTACTTC. The whole variable domain, filled in from reference TRBV5-4 and TRBJ2-5, reads ETGVTQSPTHLIKTRGQQVTLRCSSQSGHNTVSWYQQALGQGPQFIFQYYREEENGRGNFPPRFSGLQFPNYSSELNVNALELDDSALYLCASSLAGSQETQYFGPGTRLLVL.

The gene calls are TRBV11-1 and TRBJ2-5, with a weak D call TRBD2 (7 bases). Germline values: CDR1 SGHAT, CDR2 FQDESV (reference sequence). The CDR3 has 14 amino acids. Trimming shortened V by 1 base and J by 5 bases, and 11 bases separated the two germline ends. In nucleotides, the CDR3 is TGTGCCAGCAGCTTAGGGGGGGGGCTGGAGACCCAGTACTTC. This encodes CASSLGGGLETQYF. The variable domain in full, with the rest retrieved from reference TRBV11-1 and TRBJ2-5, is EAEVAQSPRYKITEKSQAVAFWCDPISGHATLYWYRQILGQGPELLVQFQDESVVDDSQLPKDRFSAERLKGVDSTLKIQPAELGDSAMYLCASSLGGGLETQYFGPGTRLLVL.

The chain is built from TRBV11-3 and TRBJ2-5, with 10 bases matching TRBD2. The CDR3 contains 16 residues. CDR1 is SGHNT and CDR2 is YENEEA in the germline V gene. The junction had 5 bases not matched to a gene; V was cut back by 2 bases and J by 2 bases. CDR3 loop: CASSLPKAGGQETQYF. DNA of the CDR3: TGTGCCAGCAGCTTACCTAAAGCGGGGGGGCAAGAGACCCAGTACTTC.

Judged by abundance, this clone is medium-sized (0.01 to 0.1%). V is TRBV14 and J is TRBJ1-6, with TRBD1 matching over 7 bases. V dropped 1 base and J dropped 13; count of bases not matched to a gene: 13. Per germline, CDR1 SGHDN and CDR2 FVKESK. The CDR3 covers 16 residues. CDR3 sequence reads: CASSQALVTGLAPLHF. As DNA, the CDR3 is TGTGCCAGCAGCCAAGCGTTAGTGACAGGGCTTGCTCCCCTCCACTTT.

The V and J genes are TRBV11-3 and TRBJ2-3, with D tentatively TRBD1 or TRBD2 (6 bases each). Germline V gene sequence: CDR1 SGHNT, CDR2 YENEEA. This CDR3 region has 14 residues. V was shortened by 3 bases and J by 4 bases, with 11 bases between the two germline ends. The CDR3 bases are TGTGCCAGCAGCTTGGGGGGCGGGGCAGATACGCAGTATTTT. Protein product: CASSLGGGADTQYF. Combining the CDR3 with reference TRBV11-3 and TRBJ2-3 gives the whole variable domain EAGVVQSPRYKIIEKKQPVAFWCNPISGHNTLYWYLQNLGQGPELLIRYENEEAVDDSQLPKDRFSAERLKGVDSTLKIQPAELGDSAVYLCASSLGGGADTQYFGPGTRLTVL.

The gene calls are TRBV9 and TRBJ2-3; TRBD2 matches at 10 bases. The V gene's germline CDR1 is SGDLS and CDR2 YYNGEE. The CDR3 sequence is 17 residues long. J was trimmed by 2 bases and V by 0 bases; bases with no gene match: 6. CDR3 nucleotides: TGTGCCAGCAGCGTAGACAGCGGGGGGGCCTCCACAGATACGCAGTATTTT. Its translation is CASSVDSGGASTDTQYF.

V is TRBV7-2 and J is TRBJ2-7; D remains ambiguous. V was cut by 5 bases and J by 2 bases, with 16 bases left in between. This CDR3 has 15 amino acids. Germline V lookup: CDR1 SGHTA, CDR2 FQGNSA. The DNA of the CDR3 is TGTGCCAGCAGCCCCCCCCCGGCAGGCCCCTACGAGCAGTACTTC. Amino acids: CASSPPPAGPYEQYF.

The chain couples TRBV29-1 to TRBJ2-2; 8 nucleotides agree with TRBD1. This CDR3 is 13 amino acids long. Losses at the gene ends were 7 bases for V and 5 bases for J; bases not matched to a gene: 6. In germline, CDR1 is SQVTM, CDR2 ANQGSEA. CDR3: CSAGQGDTGELFF. For the CDR3, the DNA is TGCAGCGCTGGACAGGGTGATACCGGGGAGCTGTTTTTT.

By share, this clone counts as medium-sized (0.01 to 0.1%). The rearrangement joins TRBV6-4 to TRBJ1-1; a weak D match, TRBD1 (5 bases). Trimming took off 5 bases at V and 1 base at J, with 11 bases between the two ends. Germline CDR1 MRHNA, CDR2 SNTAGT. The CDR3 sequence is 14 residues long. The CDR3 DNA reads TGTGCCAGCAGTCCGGGACCGGGGAACACTGAAGCTTTCTTT. It translates to CASSPGPGNTEAFF.

V is TRBV10-3 and J is TRBJ2-7; 7 nucleotides agree with TRBD1. The germline V gene has CDR1 ENHRY and CDR2 SYGVKD. With V trimmed by 5 bases and J by 1 base, 5 bases remained unmatched. The CDR3 contains 14 residues. In DNA, the CDR3 is TGTGCCATCAGTACCGGGGACAGATCCTACGAGCAGTACTTC. Encoded protein: CAISTGDRSYEQYF.

J is TRBJ1-6 and V is TRBV6-5, with 7 bases aligning to TRBD1. The length of the CDR3 is 16 residues. Looked up from germline, CDR1 is MNHEY and CDR2 is SVGAGI. J gave up 7 bases and V 0 bases, and 6 bases lay outside the gene matches. This chain's CDR3 is CASSYSITGENSPLHF. As DNA, the CDR3 is TGTGCCAGCAGTTACTCCATAACAGGGGAAAATTCACCCCTCCACTTT.

The rearrangement uses TRBV11-3 and TRBJ2-1; 8 bases map to TRBD2. This CDR3 contains 13 residues. Germline CDR1 SGHNT, CDR2 YENEEA. V lost 5 bases, J lost 9 bases, and 6 bases stayed unmatched. The CDR3 DNA reads TGTGCCAGCAGCCAACTAGCGGTTGTTGAGCAGTTCTTC. Translating gives CASSQLAVVEQFF.

V usage is TRBV6-6 and J usage is TRBJ2-7; D possibly corresponds to TRBD1 (5 bases). Looked up from germline, CDR1 is MNHNY and CDR2 is SVGAGI (reference sequence). The CDR3 contains 13 residues. V shed 6 bases and J shed 7 bases, with 16 bases lying between them. In DNA form, the CDR3 reads TGTGCCAGCAGCTCGGAGATTCCAGGGGAGCAGTACTTC. It translates to CASSSEIPGEQYF.

The chain joins TRBV12-5 to TRBJ2-7, with TRBD2 matching 11 bases. The length of the CDR3 is 19 residues. Germline lookup yields CDR1 LGHNT and CDR2 FRNRAP. V shed 2 bases and J 5 bases; nucleotides not matched to a gene: 17. CDR3 DNA: TGTGCTAGTGGTTTGCAGGGGTTGGCTAGCGGGGGGTACGCCGACGAGCAGTACTTC. This codes for CASGLQGLASGGYADEQYF.

The chain couples TRBV7-9 to TRBJ2-2; TRBD2 agrees at 11 bases. V shed 7 bases, J shed 3 bases, and the junction held 4 bases outside the gene matches. CDR1 is SEHNR and CDR2 is FQNEAQ in the germline V gene (reference sequence). The CDR3 has 15 residues. The CDR3 nucleotides read TGTGCCAGCATGCGACTAGCGGGGTACACCGGGGAGCTGTTTTTT. Protein product: CASMRLAGYTGELFF. The full variable domain, its missing parts supplied by reference TRBV7-9 and TRBJ2-2, is DTGVSQNPRHKITKRGQNVTFRCDPISEHNRLYWYRQTLGQGPEFLTYFQNEAQLEKSRLLSDRFSAERPKGSFSTLEIQRTEQGDSAMYLCASMRLAGYTGELFFGEGSRLTVL.

The genes are TRBV19 and TRBJ2-2, with 8 bases aligning to TRBD2. CDR3 length equals 18 residues. Germline CDR1 and CDR2: LNHDA and SQIVND (reference sequence). V shed 10 bases, J shed 4 bases, and the junction held 20 bases outside the gene matches. Here the CDR3 reads CATLRERGPGKITGELFF. The DNA of the CDR3 is TGTGCCACGCTCAGGGAGCGGGGGCCTGGGAAAATCACCGGGGAGCTGTTTTTT.

The chain is built from TRBV19 and TRBJ2-1, with 12 bases fitting TRBD2. V gave up 1 base and J gave up 6 bases; unmatched junction bases: 1. CDR3 length equals 15 residues. Germline V CDR1 and CDR2: LNHDA, SQIVND (reference sequence). CDR3 amino acids: CASSIASGGANEQFF. CDR3 DNA sequence: TGTGCCAGTAGTATAGCTAGCGGGGGGGCCAATGAGCAGTTCTTC.

The rearrangement uses TRBV5-1 and TRBJ2-5; 7 bases are a match to TRBD2. J gave up 2 bases and V 1 base, and 5 bases lay outside the gene matches. The V gene's germline CDR1 is SGHRS and CDR2 YFSETQ. The CDR3 has 15 residues. The DNA of the CDR3 is TGCGCCAGCAGCTTGCTGGGGGGGGGTCAAGAGACCCAGTACTTC. It translates to CASSLLGGGQETQYF.

This clone showed up just once. The CDR3 protein is CASTRGGPSTDTQYF. CDR3 coding DNA: TGTGCCAGCACCCGTGGGGGTCCTAGCACAGATACGCAGTATTTT. The chain joins TRBV6-5 to TRBJ2-3, with D possibly being TRBD1 or TRBD2 (5 bases each). The CDR3 contains 15 residues. Germline V gene lookup returns CDR1 MNHEY and CDR2 SVGAGI. V was pared by 7 bases and J by 0 bases, with 14 bases between.

The genes are TRBV7-9 and TRBJ1-4; TRBD1 might be the D (6 bases). The CDR3 loop spans 13 amino acids. Trimming removed 6 bases from V and 8 bases from J, with 13 bases in between. Germline CDR1 reads SEHNR; CDR2 reads FQNEAQ (reference sequence). CDR3: CASSGRGGEKLFF. In DNA, the CDR3 is TGTGCCAGCAGTGGCAGGGGCGGGGAAAAACTGTTTTTT. The full variable domain, rest sourced from reference TRBV7-9 and TRBJ1-4, is DTGVSQNPRHKITKRGQNVTFRCDPISEHNRLYWYRQTLGQGPEFLTYFQNEAQLEKSRLLSDRFSAERPKGSFSTLEIQRTEQGDSAMYLCASSGRGGEKLFFGSGTQLSVL.

The chain uses TRBV4-1 and TRBJ1-4; 7 nucleotides line up with TRBD1. The germline CDR1 and CDR2 sequences are MGHRA and YSYEKL. This CDR3 spans 16 amino acids. V dropped 4 bases and J dropped 8; count of bases not matched to a gene: 13. The CDR3, as DNA: TGCGCCAGCAGCCGGTCCCCTGAGGGGGCAGGGGAAAAACTGTTTTTT. It is translated as CASSRSPEGAGEKLFF.

The V call is TRBV10-1, the J call TRBJ2-7; 12 positions match TRBD2. V lost 8 bases to trimming and J lost 0 bases; unmatched junction nucleotides: 14. Per germline, CDR1 WNHNN and CDR2 SYGVQD (reference sequence). The CDR3 runs 18 residues. The CDR3 DNA reads as TGCGCCAGCTGGGGGGAGACTAGCGGGGGCCGACGCTCCTACGAGCAGTACTTC. Translating gives CASWGETSGGRRSYEQYF.

The V and J genes are TRBV19 and TRBJ1-2; 10 bases are shared with TRBD1. The CDR3 is 14 residues long. V gave up 10 bases and J gave up 4 bases; unmatched junction bases: 9. CDR1 is LNHDA and CDR2 is SQIVND in the germline V gene (reference sequence). The CDR3 loop reads CATGRTGGSYGYTF. In DNA form, the CDR3 reads TGTGCCACCGGGCGGACAGGGGGTTCCTATGGCTACACCTTC.

This sequence joins TRBV6-5 and TRBJ2-3, with 7 nucleotides matching TRBD1. The CDR3 has 15 residues. The V segment lost 4 bases and the J segment 2 bases; nucleotides outside the gene matches: 6. Germline V gene lookup returns CDR1 MNHEY and CDR2 SVGAGI. Here the CDR3 DNA reads TGTGCCAGCAGTTCCCGACAGGGTGACACAGATACGCAGTATTTT. This gives the protein CASSSRQGDTDTQYF.

This clone was seen once. The chain employs TRBV7-8 and TRBJ2-3; D perhaps matches TRBD2 (5 bases). V was trimmed by 3 bases and J by 1 base, leaving 23 bases between them. The CDR3 runs to 19 residues. The germline CDR1 and CDR2 sequences are SGHVS and FQNEAQ. The CDR3 DNA reads TGTGCCAGCAGCTTTAAACCCGCCCGGAGCGGCGCTCGCACAGATACGCAGTATTTT. Its translation: CASSFKPARSGARTDTQYF.